The 20 T cell receptor beta chains below were found in one sample sequenced in a study of neurological immune-mediated disorders (dated 2019 in TCRdb). The method was 5' RACE. The run used an Illumina HiSeq 2500. The public reads were reprocessed in TCRdb via fastp at Q25 and MiXCR, keeping in-frame beta chains. CDR3 protein sequences are deduplicated, and each keeps its most common genes and DNA. This sample lists roughly 48,000 distinct CDR3 sequences; roughly 13% were detected once. The ten largest clones represent around 10% of the sample. What the time point label conveys for this sample: longitudinal time-point 3. The sequenced sample consisted of PBMCs. These receptors came from a male donor with HTLV-1-associated myelopathy (HAM/TSP).

The chain links TRBV12-3 or TRBV12-4 to TRBJ1-5, with 7 positions matching TRBD1. The V gene end was trimmed by 5 bases and the J gene end by 0 bases; junction bases not matched to a gene: 19. This CDR3 region has 20 residues. The chain's CDR3 is CASSHIDRVSRFNSNQPQHF. CDR3 coding DNA: TGTGCCAGCAGTCATATCGACAGGGTTTCACGTTTTAATAGCAATCAGCCCCAGCATTTT.

Many counts were recorded for this clonotype. The chain recombines TRBV10-3 with TRBJ2-5; 10 bases agree with TRBD2. CDR1 and CDR2 (germline): ENHRY, SYGVKD. J was trimmed by 2 bases and V by 9 bases; bases with no gene match: 9. The CDR3 consists of 15 residues. The CDR3 is CAIRDRAGGQETQYF. The CDR3 DNA follows: TGTGCCATTAGAGATCGAGCGGGGGGGCAAGAGACCCAGTACTTC.

This clonotype was counted ten times or more. V gene TRBV5-1 combines with J gene TRBJ2-7, with D possibly matching TRBD1 (5 bases). The V end was cut by 1 base, the J end by 2 bases, with 13 bases between. The CDR3 spans 15 residues. Germline lookup yields CDR1 SGHRS and CDR2 YFSETQ. The CDR3 sequence is CASSLFYQGPYEQYF. CDR3 nucleotide sequence: TGCGCCAGCAGCTTGTTTTACCAGGGCCCCTACGAGCAGTACTTC.

This chain links TRBV20-1 with TRBJ1-5, with a weak D call TRBD1 (6 bases). CDR3 length: 15 residues. The ends were cut back, 5 bases at V and 5 bases at J, with 19 bases in the middle. Germline-derived CDR1 and CDR2 are DFQATT and SNEGSKA (reference sequence). The CDR3 loop reads CSADNPSGGHQPQHF. Written as DNA, the CDR3 is TGCAGTGCTGACAACCCCTCGGGGGGGCATCAGCCCCAGCATTTT.

There are a few counts of this clonotype. This rearrangement joins TRBV19 to TRBJ1-1, with 7 bases lining up with TRBD1. The CDR3 consists of 14 residues. V gave up 5 bases and J gave up 5 bases; unmatched junction bases: 8. Germline V lookup: CDR1 LNHDA, CDR2 SQIVND (reference sequence). For the CDR3, the DNA is TGTGCCAGTAGTGCTCAGGGGGGGATGACTGAAGCTTTCTTT. It is translated as CASSAQGGMTEAFF.

This clonotype occurred many times. The chain is built from TRBV5-5 and TRBJ1-5; the match to TRBD1 covers 7 bases. V trimming: 4 bases; J trimming: 4 bases; junction bases outside the gene matches: 8. The CDR3 runs to 15 residues. Germline V gene lookup returns CDR1 SGHKS and CDR2 YYEKEE (reference sequence). DNA for the CDR3: TGTGCCAGCAGCATTACAGGGGTTGGAAATCAGCCCCAGCATTTT. Its protein product is CASSITGVGNQPQHF.

This clonotype has ten or more counts. The V gene is TRBV5-1, the J gene TRBJ2-3; 9 bases fit TRBD1. The junction had 9 bases not matched to a gene; V was cut back by 0 bases and J by 4 bases. In germline, CDR1 is SGHRS, CDR2 YFSETQ. CDR3 length: 17 residues. This CDR3 reads CASSLEGGQGVADTQYF. The CDR3, as DNA: TGCGCCAGCAGCTTGGAAGGGGGACAGGGTGTCGCAGATACGCAGTATTTT.

This clonotype occurred many times. The chain recombines TRBV7-9 with TRBJ2-7; possibly TRBD1 for D (5 bases). V dropped 0 bases and J dropped 4 bases, with 10 bases sitting between them. Germline CDR1 reads SEHNR; CDR2 reads FQNEAQ (reference sequence). This CDR3 comprises 14 residues. The CDR3 protein is CASSLAGVDYEQYF. CDR3 coding DNA: TGTGCCAGCAGCTTAGCAGGGGTGGATTACGAGCAGTACTTC. Full variable domain (missing parts from reference TRBV7-9 and TRBJ2-7): DTGVSQNPRHKITKRGQNVTFRCDPISEHNRLYWYRQTLGQGPEFLTYFQNEAQLEKSRLLSDRFSAERPKGSFSTLEIQRTEQGDSAMYLCASSLAGVDYEQYFGPGTRLTVT.

Many counts were recorded for this clonotype. The chain is built from TRBV6-1 and TRBJ2-2, with 7 bases fitting TRBD1. V lost 4 bases and J lost 1; bases outside the gene matches: 6. Germline values: CDR1 MNHNS, CDR2 SASEGT. The CDR3 is made up of 16 amino acids. CDR3 loop: CASSATGQRNTGELFF. The DNA of the CDR3 is TGTGCCAGCAGTGCGACGGGACAGAGGAACACCGGGGAGCTGTTTTTT.

This clonotype was observed at least ten times. The V call is TRBV2, the J call TRBJ2-1; 7 nucleotides line up with TRBD1. The CDR3 runs to 13 residues. J gave up 6 bases and V 6 bases, and 5 bases lay outside the gene matches. CDR1 SNHLY and CDR2 FYNNEI come from the germline V gene. The CDR3 DNA sequence: TGTGCCAGCAGAATCGACAGGGCCAATGAGCAGTTCTTC. Encoded protein: CASRIDRANEQFF.

The table lists this clonotype with many counts. CDR3: CASSYSTSGVLKFF. CDR3 DNA sequence: TGTGCCAGCAGTTACTCGACTAGCGGGGTGTTGAAGTTCTTC. The chain combines TRBV6-2 or TRBV6-3 with TRBJ2-1; TRBD2 matches at 11 bases. There are 14 residues in the CDR3. CDR1 and CDR2 (germline): MNHEY, SVGEGT. Trimming took 0 bases from V and 14 from J; bases not matched to a gene: 6.

Many counts were recorded for this clonotype. The chain has TRBV20-1 and TRBJ2-5; a possible D gene is TRBD1 (6 bases). Germline CDR1 and CDR2: DFQATT and SNEGSKA (reference sequence). Trimming cost V 1 base and J 0 bases, with 9 bases left between them. CDR3 length: 14 residues. This CDR3 is CSARGTAHQETQYF. The CDR3 coding sequence is TGCAGTGCTAGAGGGACAGCCCACCAAGAGACCCAGTACTTC.

This clonotype has at least ten counts. CDR3 residues: CASSENRVRGYTF. The CDR3 nucleotides are TGCGCCAGCAGCGAAAACAGGGTTCGTGGCTACACCTTC. V gene TRBV5-1 combines with J gene TRBJ1-2; maybe TRBD1 (6 bases). Trimming removed 4 bases from V and 7 bases from J, with 14 bases in between. There are 13 residues in the CDR3. Germline CDR1 and CDR2: SGHRS and YFSETQ. The whole variable domain, filled in from reference TRBV5-1 and TRBJ1-2, reads KAGVTQTPRYLIKTRGQQVTLSCSPISGHRSVSWYQQTPGQGLQFLFEYFSETQRNKGNFPGRFSGRQFSNSRSEMNVSTLELGDSALYLCASSENRVRGYTFGSGTRLTVV.

Ten or more counts support this clonotype. The chain uses TRBV29-1 and TRBJ2-7; 11 bases are shared with TRBD1. Germline V gives CDR1 SQVTM, CDR2 ANQGSEA. The V gene end was trimmed by 7 bases and the J gene end by 3 bases; junction bases not matched to a gene: 5. CDR3 length equals 13 residues. CDR3 in amino acids: CSARGTGGYEQYF. The CDR3 coding sequence is TGCAGCGCCAGGGGGACAGGGGGCTACGAGCAGTACTTC.

There are many counts of this clonotype. The chain is built from TRBV20-1 and TRBJ2-3; a weak D match, TRBD1 (5 bases). This CDR3 has 13 amino acids. Trimming stripped 3 bases from V and 2 bases from J, with 9 bases between. CDR1 and CDR2 from the germline V gene are DFQATT and SNEGSKA (reference sequence). The CDR3 reads CSASPRATDTQYF. CDR3 nucleotides: TGCAGTGCTAGTCCCAGGGCCACAGATACGCAGTATTTT.

This clonotype appeared many times. The gene calls are TRBV5-6 and TRBJ2-2; D gene uncertain. Germline CDR1 SGHDT, CDR2 YYEEEE. The V end lost 4 bases, the J end lost 3 bases, and 4 bases lay between the germline ends. The CDR3 sequence is 12 residues long. CDR3 amino acids: CASSRYTGELFF. CDR3 nucleotides: TGTGCCAGCAGCCGGTACACCGGGGAGCTGTTTTTT.

This clonotype was observed at least ten times. V usage is TRBV12-3 or TRBV12-4 and J usage is TRBJ2-3, with D possibly matching TRBD1 (6 bases). The ends were cut back, 9 bases at V and 0 bases at J, with 19 bases in the middle. This CDR3 is 16 amino acids long. The CDR3 region has the DNA TGTGCCAGTTCCCTCGGTGGGGGCTGGAGCACAGATACGCAGTATTTT. It translates to CASSLGGGWSTDTQYF.

This clonotype was observed at least ten times. The gene calls are TRBV9 and TRBJ1-6; D unclear. Germline CDR1 and CDR2: SGDLS and YYNGEE. CDR3 size: 14 residues. Trimming took off 0 bases at V and 4 bases at J, with 5 bases between the two ends. The CDR3 DNA is TGTGCCAGCAGCGTAGCGGTTTATAATTCACCCCTCCACTTT. It specifies CASSVAVYNSPLHF.

This clonotype was recorded many times. This rearrangement joins TRBV4-2 to TRBJ2-3; D perhaps matches TRBD2 (7 bases). V dropped 1 base and J dropped 0 bases, with 11 bases sitting between them. This CDR3 is built from 16 residues. From germline, CDR1 is LGHNA and CDR2 YNFKEQ. The CDR3 loop reads CASSQGGGASTDTQYF. For the CDR3, the DNA is TGTGCCAGCAGCCAAGGGGGGGGGGCCAGCACAGATACGCAGTATTTT.

The rearrangement links TRBV20-1 to TRBJ2-2, with 12 bases aligning to TRBD1. With 6 bases clipped from V and 0 bases from J, the junction kept 14 bases outside the gene matches. Germline V gives CDR1 DFQATT, CDR2 SNEGSKA (reference sequence). The CDR3 loop spans 19 amino acids. The CDR3 DNA reads TGCAGTGCCCACCCCAGGGACAGGGGGCTTTTTCCGAACACCGGGGAGCTGTTTTTT. It encodes CSAHPRDRGLFPNTGELFF.